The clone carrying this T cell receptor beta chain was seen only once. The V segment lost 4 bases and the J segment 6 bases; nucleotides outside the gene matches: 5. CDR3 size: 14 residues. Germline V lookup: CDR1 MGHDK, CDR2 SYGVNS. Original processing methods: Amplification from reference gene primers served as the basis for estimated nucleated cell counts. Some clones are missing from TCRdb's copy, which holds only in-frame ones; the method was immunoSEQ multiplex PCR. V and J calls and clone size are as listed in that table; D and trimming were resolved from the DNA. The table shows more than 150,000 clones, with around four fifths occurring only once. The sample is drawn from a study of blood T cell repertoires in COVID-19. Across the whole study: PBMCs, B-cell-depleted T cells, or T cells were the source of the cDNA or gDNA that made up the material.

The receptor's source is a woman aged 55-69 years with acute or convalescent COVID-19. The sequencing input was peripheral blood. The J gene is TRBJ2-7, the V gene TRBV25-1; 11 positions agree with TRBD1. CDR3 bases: TGTGCCAGCAGTGTGTCCGGGACAGGGGGCGAGCAGTACTTC. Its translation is CASSVSGTGGEQYF.